This note documents a single TCR beta chain sequence. Between the trimmed V and J ends, which lost 7 bases and 5 bases, there was a span of 17 bases. The CDR3 length is 15 residues. Per the germline V gene, CDR1 is SGHVS and CDR2 is FQNEAQ. This record belongs to a study of blood T cell repertoires in COVID-19. Study at large: From T cells, B-cell-depleted T cells, or PBMCs came the material, which was cDNA or gDNA.

Some clones are missing from TCRdb's copy, which holds only in-frame ones; the method was immunoSEQ multiplex PCR. This repertoire shows roughly 200,000 clones, 79% found once; its top ten account for 5.5% to 7%. This sequence joins TRBV7-8 and TRBJ2-2; D is unresolved. The sample comprised peripheral blood. The origin of this receptor is a woman aged 40 to 50 with COVID-19, enrolled during active disease. The CDR3 nucleotides read TGTGCCAGCACCTTGACCGATCAGGTGACCGGGGAGCTGTTTTTT. It translates to CASTLTDQVTGELFF.